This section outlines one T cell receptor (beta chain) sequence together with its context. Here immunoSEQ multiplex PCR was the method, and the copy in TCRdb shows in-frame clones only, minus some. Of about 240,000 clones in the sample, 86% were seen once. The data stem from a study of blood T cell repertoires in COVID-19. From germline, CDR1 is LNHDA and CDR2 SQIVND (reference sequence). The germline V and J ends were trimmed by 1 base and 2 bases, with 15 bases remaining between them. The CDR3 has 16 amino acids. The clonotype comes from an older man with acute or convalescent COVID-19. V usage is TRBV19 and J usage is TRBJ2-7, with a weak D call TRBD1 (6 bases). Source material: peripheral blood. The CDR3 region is CASSIGTRGLTYEQYF. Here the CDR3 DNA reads TGTGCCAGTAGTATAGGGACCAGGGGTTTGACCTACGAGCAGTACTTC. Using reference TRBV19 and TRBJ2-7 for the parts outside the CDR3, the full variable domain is DGGITQSPKYLFRKEGQNVTLSCEQNLNHDAMYWYRQDPGQGLRLIYYSQIVNDFQKGDIAEGYSVSREKKESFPLTVTSAQKNPTAFYLCASSIGTRGLTYEQYFGPGTRLTVT.